A selection of T cell receptor beta chains follows, all from one sample in a study of blood T cells in healthy people across ages. MiXCR, applied by TCRdb to the 5' RACE reads, yields one record per CDR3 protein. Here the sample spans hundreds of thousands of distinct CDR3 sequences, approximately 50% being singletons. The sequenced sample consisted of blood. Receptors were obtained from a woman aged 55-75 years in good health. The CDR3 runs from the conserved cysteine through the conserved F or W. Fields, in order: D gene, clone size, V gene, J gene, CDR3 DNA, CDR3 protein. A D gene is named only where the DNA matches it firmly. Some rows mark clone size as missing; the rest say once, few, many or name a class of expanded clone.

d_gene: NA; abundance: few; v_gene: TRBV18; j_gene: TRBJ2-3; CDR3nt: TGTGCCAGCTCAAAAACGAGCGGTTCTGGTACGCAGTATTTT; CDR3aa: CASSKTSGSGTQYF
d_gene: TRBD2; abundance: NA; v_gene: TRBV29-1; j_gene: TRBJ2-4; CDR3nt: TGCAGCGCTCTAGGAGGGAGGGAGGGGCTAGCCAAAAACATTCAGTACTTC; CDR3aa: CSALGGREGLAKNIQYF
d_gene: TRBD1; abundance: once; v_gene: TRBV2; j_gene: TRBJ2-3; CDR3nt: TGTGCCAGCGCCCCGGGACAGCCCGACACAGATACGCAGTATTTT; CDR3aa: CASAPGQPDTDTQYF
d_gene: NA; abundance: NA; v_gene: TRBV5-1; j_gene: TRBJ2-5; CDR3nt: TGCGCCAGCAGCTTCCTAGCAACTATGGGAGAGACCCAGTACTTC; CDR3aa: CASSFLATMGETQYF
d_gene: TRBD1; abundance: NA; v_gene: TRBV27; j_gene: TRBJ2-7; CDR3nt: TGTGCCAGCCGCCGCGACATGACAGGGTTGGTCCACGAGCAGTACTTC; CDR3aa: CASRRDMTGLVHEQYF
d_gene: NA; abundance: NA; v_gene: TRBV19; j_gene: TRBJ2-1; CDR3nt: TGTGCCAGTAGTACCCCCTATTACAATCGCGAGCAGTTCTTC; CDR3aa: CASSTPYYNREQFF
d_gene: TRBD1; abundance: NA; v_gene: TRBV29-1; j_gene: TRBJ1-2; CDR3nt: TGCAGCGTTGATCAGGGGGCGGGGTATGGCTACACCTTC; CDR3aa: CSVDQGAGYGYTF
d_gene: NA; abundance: NA; v_gene: TRBV29-1; j_gene: TRBJ1-2; CDR3nt: TGCAGCGTTGTCCGCGGCGGCAGGGCCCCCTCTAACTATGGCTACACCTTC; CDR3aa: CSVVRGGRAPSNYGYTF
d_gene: TRBD1; abundance: few; v_gene: TRBV29-1; j_gene: TRBJ2-7; CDR3nt: TGCAGCGTTGCGCGCGCGGACAGGACCCTCTACGAGCAGTACTTC; CDR3aa: CSVARADRTLYEQYF
d_gene: NA; abundance: NA; v_gene: TRBV12-3/TRBV12-4; j_gene: TRBJ2-3; CDR3nt: TGTGCCAGCGGGTTAGGCTTCACAGATACGCAGTATTTT; CDR3aa: CASGLGFTDTQYF
d_gene: NA; abundance: NA; v_gene: TRBV10-3; j_gene: TRBJ2-7; CDR3nt: TGTGCCATCAGTGAAACAGGGATCGAGCAGTACTTC; CDR3aa: CAISETGIEQYF
d_gene: TRBD1; abundance: NA; v_gene: TRBV30; j_gene: TRBJ1-1; CDR3nt: TGTGCCTGGAGTGTAGGGGGGACAGCGCCTGAAGCTTTCTTT; CDR3aa: CAWSVGGTAPEAFF
d_gene: TRBD1; abundance: NA; v_gene: TRBV10-3; j_gene: TRBJ2-1; CDR3nt: TGTGCCTCAGGGGGACAATTAGACTACGAGCAGTTCTTC; CDR3aa: CASGGQLDYEQFF
d_gene: NA; abundance: few; v_gene: TRBV20-1; j_gene: TRBJ1-4; CDR3nt: TGCAGTGCTAGGACGCACTCAACTAATGAAAAACTGTTTTTT; CDR3aa: CSARTHSTNEKLFF
d_gene: TRBD1; abundance: NA; v_gene: TRBV24-1; j_gene: TRBJ2-5; CDR3nt: TGTGCCACCAGTGATTTAGGGACAGGGTTCCGGGAGACCCAGTACTTC; CDR3aa: CATSDLGTGFRETQYF
d_gene: NA; abundance: NA; v_gene: TRBV4-2; j_gene: TRBJ1-5; CDR3nt: TGTGCCAGCAGCCAACCCGTTGGGGAGAGAGGGAAATATAGCAATCAGCCCCAGCATTTT; CDR3aa: CASSQPVGERGKYSNQPQHF
d_gene: NA; abundance: NA; v_gene: TRBV9; j_gene: TRBJ1-1; CDR3nt: TGTGCCAGCAGCCCGATCACGGGGAACACTGAAGCTTTCTTT; CDR3aa: CASSPITGNTEAFF
d_gene: TRBD2; abundance: NA; v_gene: TRBV24-1; j_gene: TRBJ2-1; CDR3nt: TGTGCCACCAGTGATTTCCGGGACTACCCCTACAATGAGCAGTTCTTC; CDR3aa: CATSDFRDYPYNEQFF
d_gene: NA; abundance: few; v_gene: TRBV7-3; j_gene: TRBJ2-3; CDR3nt: TGTGCCAGCAGCTTAAGTATGGGTACGCAGTATTTT; CDR3aa: CASSLSMGTQYF
d_gene: TRBD2; abundance: few; v_gene: TRBV29-1; j_gene: TRBJ2-7; CDR3nt: TGCAGCGTTGCTGGCGGGAGCGACACCTACGAGCAGTACTTC; CDR3aa: CSVAGGSDTYEQYF
d_gene: NA; abundance: few; v_gene: TRBV3-1; j_gene: TRBJ2-2; CDR3nt: TGTGCCAGCAGCCTGACAGGACCTACGAACACCGGGGAGCTGTTTTTT; CDR3aa: CASSLTGPTNTGELFF
d_gene: NA; abundance: many; v_gene: TRBV11-2; j_gene: TRBJ2-3; CDR3nt: TGTGCCAGCAGCTTAGGTACGGGCGACACAGATACGCAGTATTTT; CDR3aa: CASSLGTGDTDTQYF
d_gene: NA; abundance: few; v_gene: TRBV29-1; j_gene: TRBJ2-1; CDR3nt: TGCAGCGTTGATAGCGGCCCCAACATTGAGCAGTTCTTC; CDR3aa: CSVDSGPNIEQFF
d_gene: TRBD1; abundance: few; v_gene: TRBV5-1; j_gene: TRBJ1-2; CDR3nt: TGCGCCAGCAGCTCGGGACAGGAGGTGAATGGCTACACCTTC; CDR3aa: CASSSGQEVNGYTF
d_gene: TRBD1; abundance: NA; v_gene: TRBV29-1; j_gene: TRBJ1-1; CDR3nt: TGCAGCGTTGAAGCTGGGACAGGGCTCAACACTGAAGCTTTCTTT; CDR3aa: CSVEAGTGLNTEAFF
d_gene: NA; abundance: NA; v_gene: TRBV7-9; j_gene: TRBJ1-2; CDR3nt: TGTGCCAGCAGCTTTATGGGGTCGACAGAGATTAACTATGGCTACACCTTC; CDR3aa: CASSFMGSTEINYGYTF
d_gene: NA; abundance: NA; v_gene: TRBV2; j_gene: TRBJ1-6; CDR3nt: TGTGCCAGCAGTGAATATTATTCGCCCCTCCACTTT; CDR3aa: CASSEYYSPLHF
d_gene: NA; abundance: once; v_gene: TRBV5-1; j_gene: TRBJ2-1; CDR3nt: TGCGCCAGCATGGTAGGGAGTCTCAATAATGAGCAGTTCTTC; CDR3aa: CASMVGSLNNEQFF
d_gene: TRBD2; abundance: NA; v_gene: TRBV10-3; j_gene: TRBJ2-5; CDR3nt: TGTGCCATCAGCTACTCTAGCGGAGAACAAGAGACCCAGTACTTC; CDR3aa: CAISYSSGEQETQYF
d_gene: NA; abundance: few; v_gene: TRBV7-2; j_gene: TRBJ2-5; CDR3nt: TGTGCCAGCAGCCGATCCTTAGAGACCCAGTACTTC; CDR3aa: CASSRSLETQYF
d_gene: NA; abundance: NA; v_gene: TRBV29-1; j_gene: TRBJ2-5; CDR3nt: TGCAGCGTTTCGGGACATTCCAACCAAGAGACCCAGTACTTC; CDR3aa: CSVSGHSNQETQYF
d_gene: TRBD2; abundance: few; v_gene: TRBV20-1; j_gene: TRBJ2-7; CDR3nt: TGCAGTGCTAGAGAGAGCGGGAGGTCCTACGAGCAGTACTTC; CDR3aa: CSARESGRSYEQYF
d_gene: NA; abundance: many; v_gene: TRBV4-2; j_gene: TRBJ1-2; CDR3nt: TGTGCCAGCAGCCAAGATAATTCTAACTATGGCTACACCTTC; CDR3aa: CASSQDNSNYGYTF
d_gene: NA; abundance: NA; v_gene: TRBV18; j_gene: TRBJ2-5; CDR3nt: TGTGCCAGCTCACCACGTTTAAAAGAGACCCAGTACTTC; CDR3aa: CASSPRLKETQYF
d_gene: TRBD2; abundance: NA; v_gene: TRBV4-3; j_gene: TRBJ2-1; CDR3nt: TGCGCCAGCAGCCAAAGTAGCGGGAGTTCCAATGAGCAGTTCTTC; CDR3aa: CASSQSSGSSNEQFF
d_gene: TRBD1; abundance: once; v_gene: TRBV6-1; j_gene: TRBJ1-1; CDR3nt: TGTGCCAGCAGTGGAGGACAGGGGACTGGGGTATACACTGAAGCTTTCTTT; CDR3aa: CASSGGQGTGVYTEAFF
d_gene: NA; abundance: few; v_gene: TRBV7-2; j_gene: TRBJ2-7; CDR3nt: TGTGCCAGCAGAGGTAGCGGCCTCTACGAGCAGTACTTC; CDR3aa: CASRGSGLYEQYF
d_gene: NA; abundance: NA; v_gene: TRBV12-3/TRBV12-4; j_gene: TRBJ1-6; CDR3nt: TGTGCCAGCAGTTTAACCGGGGAGGATTCACCCCTCCACTTT; CDR3aa: CASSLTGEDSPLHF
d_gene: TRBD2; abundance: NA; v_gene: TRBV27; j_gene: TRBJ2-7; CDR3nt: TGTGCCAGCAGCTTAGGGAGGGGCCGGCAGTACTTC; CDR3aa: CASSLGRGRQYF
d_gene: NA; abundance: NA; v_gene: TRBV7-3; j_gene: TRBJ2-2; CDR3nt: TGTGCCAGCAGCTTAATAGCAGGGAACACCGGGGAGCTGTTTTTT; CDR3aa: CASSLIAGNTGELFF
d_gene: NA; abundance: NA; v_gene: TRBV6-6; j_gene: TRBJ1-1; CDR3nt: TGTGCCAGCAGTTACTCACAGTCAGGGGATCGCACTGAAGCTTTCTTT; CDR3aa: CASSYSQSGDRTEAFF
d_gene: NA; abundance: NA; v_gene: TRBV2; j_gene: TRBJ2-5; CDR3nt: TGTGCCAGCAAATCGGTAGGGGAGACCCAGTACTTC; CDR3aa: CASKSVGETQYF
d_gene: NA; abundance: NA; v_gene: TRBV10-3; j_gene: TRBJ2-3; CDR3nt: TGTGCCATCAGTGAGCGCCCGTCGCGGAGCACAGATACGCAGTATTTT; CDR3aa: CAISERPSRSTDTQYF
d_gene: NA; abundance: few; v_gene: TRBV28; j_gene: TRBJ1-2; CDR3nt: TGTGCCAGCGGAACGGGGTTTGACTATGGCTACACCTTC; CDR3aa: CASGTGFDYGYTF
d_gene: NA; abundance: NA; v_gene: TRBV7-2; j_gene: TRBJ2-3; CDR3nt: TGTGCCAGCAGGTCAGGCTCAGATACGCAGTATTTT; CDR3aa: CASRSGSDTQYF
d_gene: TRBD1; abundance: NA; v_gene: TRBV9; j_gene: TRBJ1-2; CDR3nt: TGTGCCAGCAGCGTCTCCGGACAGGGTTCTCTGCATGGCTACACCTTC; CDR3aa: CASSVSGQGSLHGYTF
d_gene: TRBD2; abundance: NA; v_gene: TRBV20-1; j_gene: TRBJ2-1; CDR3nt: TGCAGTGCTACTCCTCTAGCGGAGCACTACAATGAGCAGTTCTTC; CDR3aa: CSATPLAEHYNEQFF
d_gene: NA; abundance: NA; v_gene: TRBV6-2/TRBV6-3; j_gene: TRBJ2-3; CDR3nt: TGTGCCAGCAGGAGGGGTAGAAGCACAGATACGCAGTATTTT; CDR3aa: CASRRGRSTDTQYF
d_gene: TRBD1; abundance: few; v_gene: TRBV28; j_gene: TRBJ2-7; CDR3nt: TGTGCCAGTGACAGGGGGAACTACGAGCAGTACTTC; CDR3aa: CASDRGNYEQYF
d_gene: NA; abundance: NA; v_gene: TRBV29-1; j_gene: TRBJ2-5; CDR3nt: TGCAGCGTTGGATTGGACTACTACTACAATGAGCAGTACTTC; CDR3aa: CSVGLDYYYNEQYF
d_gene: NA; abundance: few; v_gene: TRBV7-2; j_gene: TRBJ2-1; CDR3nt: TGTGCCAGCAGCTTAGGGGAGAACCCGCACTACAATGAGCAGTTCTTC; CDR3aa: CASSLGENPHYNEQFF
d_gene: TRBD2; abundance: once; v_gene: TRBV5-1; j_gene: TRBJ2-5; CDR3nt: TGCGCCAGCAGCGCCGTAGCGGGAGGGCCTGGTGAGCAGTACTTC; CDR3aa: CASSAVAGGPGEQYF
d_gene: NA; abundance: NA; v_gene: TRBV5-1; j_gene: TRBJ2-5; CDR3nt: TGCGCCAGCTCCTCTACCACCGGGACGCAACAAGAGACCCCGTACTTC; CDR3aa: CASSSTTGTQQETPYF
d_gene: NA; abundance: many; v_gene: TRBV20-1; j_gene: TRBJ2-5; CDR3nt: TGCAGTGCTAGAGATTATGAACAAGAGACCCAGTACTTC; CDR3aa: CSARDYEQETQYF
d_gene: NA; abundance: NA; v_gene: TRBV4-3; j_gene: TRBJ2-3; CDR3nt: TGCGCCAACAGCCAAGATTCCAGCACAGATACGCAGTATTTT; CDR3aa: CANSQDSSTDTQYF
d_gene: NA; abundance: NA; v_gene: TRBV29-1; j_gene: TRBJ2-1; CDR3nt: TGCAGCGCCGAGGGGTACAATGAGCAGTTCTTC; CDR3aa: CSAEGYNEQFF
d_gene: TRBD1; abundance: NA; v_gene: TRBV28; j_gene: TRBJ1-2; CDR3nt: TGTGCCAGCGTTTGGGGACAGGGTAACTATGGCTACACCTTC; CDR3aa: CASVWGQGNYGYTF